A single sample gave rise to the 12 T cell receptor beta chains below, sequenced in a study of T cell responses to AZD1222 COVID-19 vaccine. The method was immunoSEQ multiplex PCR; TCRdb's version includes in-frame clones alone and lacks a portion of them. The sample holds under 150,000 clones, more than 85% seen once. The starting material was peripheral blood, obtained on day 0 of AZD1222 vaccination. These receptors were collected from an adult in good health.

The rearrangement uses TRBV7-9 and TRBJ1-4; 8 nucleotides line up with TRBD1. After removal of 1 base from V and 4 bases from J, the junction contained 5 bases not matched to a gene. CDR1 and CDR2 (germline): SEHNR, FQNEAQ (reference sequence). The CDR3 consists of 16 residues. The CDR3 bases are TGTGCCAGCAGCTTAGGGGGGACAGGCGTTAATGAAAAACTGTTTTTT. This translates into CASSLGGTGVNEKLFF.

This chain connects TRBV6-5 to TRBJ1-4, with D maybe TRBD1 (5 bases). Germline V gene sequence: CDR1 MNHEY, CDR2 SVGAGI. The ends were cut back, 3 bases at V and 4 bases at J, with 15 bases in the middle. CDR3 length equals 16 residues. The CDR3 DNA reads TGTGCCAGCAGTTATATGGGGGTAGGTGTTAATGAAAAACTGTTTTTT. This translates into CASSYMGVGVNEKLFF.

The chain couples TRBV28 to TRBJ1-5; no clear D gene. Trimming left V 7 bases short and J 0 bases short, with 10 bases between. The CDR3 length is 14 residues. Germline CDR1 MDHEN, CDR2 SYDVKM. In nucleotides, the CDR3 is TGTGCCAGCACCGTTTTGAATAGCAATCAGCCCCAGCATTTT. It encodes CASTVLNSNQPQHF.

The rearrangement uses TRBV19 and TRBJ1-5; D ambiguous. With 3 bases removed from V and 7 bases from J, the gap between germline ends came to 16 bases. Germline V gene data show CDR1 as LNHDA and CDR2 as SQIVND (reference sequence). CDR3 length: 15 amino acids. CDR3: CASSMPPAGNQPQHF. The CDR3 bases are TGTGCCAGTAGTATGCCGCCGGCGGGGAACCAGCCCCAGCATTTT.

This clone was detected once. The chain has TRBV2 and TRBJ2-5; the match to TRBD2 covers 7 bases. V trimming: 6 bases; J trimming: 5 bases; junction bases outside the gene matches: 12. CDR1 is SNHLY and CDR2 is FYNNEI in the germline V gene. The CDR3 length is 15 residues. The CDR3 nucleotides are TGTGCCAGCAGGCCAAGGACTAGATCGGTGGAGACCCAGTACTTC. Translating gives CASRPRTRSVETQYF.

The CDR3 loop reads CASSLGQGRTGELFF. DNA for the CDR3: TGTGCCAGCTCTTTGGGACAGGGGCGCACCGGGGAGCTGTTTTTT. The chain combines TRBV18 with TRBJ2-2; 10 bases are a match to TRBD1. The CDR3 length is 15 residues. The trim removed 6 bases at V and 4 bases at J, leaving 5 bases unmatched. Germline loops: CDR1 KGHSH, CDR2 LQKENI.

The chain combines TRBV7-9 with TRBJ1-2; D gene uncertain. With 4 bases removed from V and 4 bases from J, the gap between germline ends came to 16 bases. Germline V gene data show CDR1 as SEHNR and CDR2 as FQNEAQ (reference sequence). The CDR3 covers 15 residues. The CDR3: CASSWEETPSYGYTF. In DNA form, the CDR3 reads TGTGCCAGCAGCTGGGAAGAGACACCGAGCTATGGCTACACCTTC. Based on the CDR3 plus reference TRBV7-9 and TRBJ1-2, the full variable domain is DTGVSQNPRHKITKRGQNVTFRCDPISEHNRLYWYRQTLGQGPEFLTYFQNEAQLEKSRLLSDRFSAERPKGSFSTLEIQRTEQGDSAMYLCASSWEETPSYGYTFGSGTRLTVV.

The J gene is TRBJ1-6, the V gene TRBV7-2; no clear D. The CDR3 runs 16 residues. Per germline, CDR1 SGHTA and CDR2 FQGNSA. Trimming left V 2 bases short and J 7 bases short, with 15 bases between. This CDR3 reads CASSLIPRGGNSPLHF. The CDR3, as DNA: TGTGCCAGCAGCTTAATACCCCGTGGCGGGAATTCACCCCTCCACTTT.

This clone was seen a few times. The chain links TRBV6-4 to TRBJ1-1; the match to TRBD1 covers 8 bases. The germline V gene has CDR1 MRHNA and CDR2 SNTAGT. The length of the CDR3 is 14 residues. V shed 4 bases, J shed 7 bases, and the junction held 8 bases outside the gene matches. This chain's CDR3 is CASSAVQGAGEAFF. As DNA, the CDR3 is TGTGCCAGCAGTGCCGTCCAGGGGGCCGGTGAAGCTTTCTTT.

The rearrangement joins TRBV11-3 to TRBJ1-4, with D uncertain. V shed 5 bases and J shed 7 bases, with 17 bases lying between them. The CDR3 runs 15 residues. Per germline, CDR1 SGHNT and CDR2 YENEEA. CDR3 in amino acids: CASSTPVLEGEKLFF. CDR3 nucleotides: TGTGCCAGCAGCACCCCAGTACTAGAGGGTGAAAAACTGTTTTTT.

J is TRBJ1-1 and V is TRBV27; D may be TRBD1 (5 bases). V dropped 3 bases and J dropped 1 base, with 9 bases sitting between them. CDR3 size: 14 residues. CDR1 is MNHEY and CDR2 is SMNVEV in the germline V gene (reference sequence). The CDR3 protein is CASSFQGSNTEAFF. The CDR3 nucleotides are TGTGCCAGCAGTTTCCAGGGCTCGAACACTGAAGCTTTCTTT.

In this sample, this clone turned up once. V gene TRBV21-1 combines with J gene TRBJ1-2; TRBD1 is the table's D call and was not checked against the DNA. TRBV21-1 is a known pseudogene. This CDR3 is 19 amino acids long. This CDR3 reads CASKELGTDDFGANYGYTF. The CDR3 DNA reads TGTGCCAGCAAGGAATTAGGGACAGACGATTTTGGCGCTAACTATGGCTACACCTTC.